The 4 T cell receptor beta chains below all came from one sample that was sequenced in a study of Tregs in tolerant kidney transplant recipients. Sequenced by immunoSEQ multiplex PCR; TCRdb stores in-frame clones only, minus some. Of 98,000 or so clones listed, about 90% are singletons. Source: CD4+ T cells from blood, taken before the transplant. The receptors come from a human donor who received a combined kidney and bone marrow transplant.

In nucleotides, the CDR3 is TGTGCCAGCAGTCCCTTTCTGGGAGCCGATTACAATGAGCAGTTCTTC. Translating gives CASSPFLGADYNEQFF. The rearrangement uses TRBV27 and TRBJ2-1, with D maybe TRBD2 (5 bases). V was pared by 5 bases and J by 4 bases, with 18 bases between. The CDR3 length is 16 residues. Germline loops: CDR1 MNHEY, CDR2 SMNVEV (reference sequence).

CDR3 DNA: TGTGCCAGCAGCTTGGGGCTCGCGAACACCGGGGAGCTGTTTTTT. This gives the protein CASSLGLANTGELFF. This sequence joins TRBV7-2 and TRBJ2-2, with D maybe TRBD1 (5 bases). CDR1 is SGHTA and CDR2 is FQGNSA in the germline V gene. V lost 3 bases to trimming and J lost 0 bases, with 8 bases between them. The CDR3 is 15 amino acids.

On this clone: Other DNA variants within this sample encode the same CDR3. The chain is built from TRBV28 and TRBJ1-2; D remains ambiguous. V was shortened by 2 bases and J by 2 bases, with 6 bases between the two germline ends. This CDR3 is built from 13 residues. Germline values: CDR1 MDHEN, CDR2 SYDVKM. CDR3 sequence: CASSLTGNYGYTF. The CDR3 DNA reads TGTGCCAGCAGTTTAACGGGGAACTATGGCTACACCTTC.

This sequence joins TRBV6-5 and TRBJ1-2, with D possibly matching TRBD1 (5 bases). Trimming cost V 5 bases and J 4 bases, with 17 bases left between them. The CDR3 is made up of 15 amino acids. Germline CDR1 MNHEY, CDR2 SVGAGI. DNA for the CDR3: TGTGCCAGCAGTCTGAGCGGGGGAGGGACCTATGGCTACACCTTC. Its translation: CASSLSGGGTYGYTF.